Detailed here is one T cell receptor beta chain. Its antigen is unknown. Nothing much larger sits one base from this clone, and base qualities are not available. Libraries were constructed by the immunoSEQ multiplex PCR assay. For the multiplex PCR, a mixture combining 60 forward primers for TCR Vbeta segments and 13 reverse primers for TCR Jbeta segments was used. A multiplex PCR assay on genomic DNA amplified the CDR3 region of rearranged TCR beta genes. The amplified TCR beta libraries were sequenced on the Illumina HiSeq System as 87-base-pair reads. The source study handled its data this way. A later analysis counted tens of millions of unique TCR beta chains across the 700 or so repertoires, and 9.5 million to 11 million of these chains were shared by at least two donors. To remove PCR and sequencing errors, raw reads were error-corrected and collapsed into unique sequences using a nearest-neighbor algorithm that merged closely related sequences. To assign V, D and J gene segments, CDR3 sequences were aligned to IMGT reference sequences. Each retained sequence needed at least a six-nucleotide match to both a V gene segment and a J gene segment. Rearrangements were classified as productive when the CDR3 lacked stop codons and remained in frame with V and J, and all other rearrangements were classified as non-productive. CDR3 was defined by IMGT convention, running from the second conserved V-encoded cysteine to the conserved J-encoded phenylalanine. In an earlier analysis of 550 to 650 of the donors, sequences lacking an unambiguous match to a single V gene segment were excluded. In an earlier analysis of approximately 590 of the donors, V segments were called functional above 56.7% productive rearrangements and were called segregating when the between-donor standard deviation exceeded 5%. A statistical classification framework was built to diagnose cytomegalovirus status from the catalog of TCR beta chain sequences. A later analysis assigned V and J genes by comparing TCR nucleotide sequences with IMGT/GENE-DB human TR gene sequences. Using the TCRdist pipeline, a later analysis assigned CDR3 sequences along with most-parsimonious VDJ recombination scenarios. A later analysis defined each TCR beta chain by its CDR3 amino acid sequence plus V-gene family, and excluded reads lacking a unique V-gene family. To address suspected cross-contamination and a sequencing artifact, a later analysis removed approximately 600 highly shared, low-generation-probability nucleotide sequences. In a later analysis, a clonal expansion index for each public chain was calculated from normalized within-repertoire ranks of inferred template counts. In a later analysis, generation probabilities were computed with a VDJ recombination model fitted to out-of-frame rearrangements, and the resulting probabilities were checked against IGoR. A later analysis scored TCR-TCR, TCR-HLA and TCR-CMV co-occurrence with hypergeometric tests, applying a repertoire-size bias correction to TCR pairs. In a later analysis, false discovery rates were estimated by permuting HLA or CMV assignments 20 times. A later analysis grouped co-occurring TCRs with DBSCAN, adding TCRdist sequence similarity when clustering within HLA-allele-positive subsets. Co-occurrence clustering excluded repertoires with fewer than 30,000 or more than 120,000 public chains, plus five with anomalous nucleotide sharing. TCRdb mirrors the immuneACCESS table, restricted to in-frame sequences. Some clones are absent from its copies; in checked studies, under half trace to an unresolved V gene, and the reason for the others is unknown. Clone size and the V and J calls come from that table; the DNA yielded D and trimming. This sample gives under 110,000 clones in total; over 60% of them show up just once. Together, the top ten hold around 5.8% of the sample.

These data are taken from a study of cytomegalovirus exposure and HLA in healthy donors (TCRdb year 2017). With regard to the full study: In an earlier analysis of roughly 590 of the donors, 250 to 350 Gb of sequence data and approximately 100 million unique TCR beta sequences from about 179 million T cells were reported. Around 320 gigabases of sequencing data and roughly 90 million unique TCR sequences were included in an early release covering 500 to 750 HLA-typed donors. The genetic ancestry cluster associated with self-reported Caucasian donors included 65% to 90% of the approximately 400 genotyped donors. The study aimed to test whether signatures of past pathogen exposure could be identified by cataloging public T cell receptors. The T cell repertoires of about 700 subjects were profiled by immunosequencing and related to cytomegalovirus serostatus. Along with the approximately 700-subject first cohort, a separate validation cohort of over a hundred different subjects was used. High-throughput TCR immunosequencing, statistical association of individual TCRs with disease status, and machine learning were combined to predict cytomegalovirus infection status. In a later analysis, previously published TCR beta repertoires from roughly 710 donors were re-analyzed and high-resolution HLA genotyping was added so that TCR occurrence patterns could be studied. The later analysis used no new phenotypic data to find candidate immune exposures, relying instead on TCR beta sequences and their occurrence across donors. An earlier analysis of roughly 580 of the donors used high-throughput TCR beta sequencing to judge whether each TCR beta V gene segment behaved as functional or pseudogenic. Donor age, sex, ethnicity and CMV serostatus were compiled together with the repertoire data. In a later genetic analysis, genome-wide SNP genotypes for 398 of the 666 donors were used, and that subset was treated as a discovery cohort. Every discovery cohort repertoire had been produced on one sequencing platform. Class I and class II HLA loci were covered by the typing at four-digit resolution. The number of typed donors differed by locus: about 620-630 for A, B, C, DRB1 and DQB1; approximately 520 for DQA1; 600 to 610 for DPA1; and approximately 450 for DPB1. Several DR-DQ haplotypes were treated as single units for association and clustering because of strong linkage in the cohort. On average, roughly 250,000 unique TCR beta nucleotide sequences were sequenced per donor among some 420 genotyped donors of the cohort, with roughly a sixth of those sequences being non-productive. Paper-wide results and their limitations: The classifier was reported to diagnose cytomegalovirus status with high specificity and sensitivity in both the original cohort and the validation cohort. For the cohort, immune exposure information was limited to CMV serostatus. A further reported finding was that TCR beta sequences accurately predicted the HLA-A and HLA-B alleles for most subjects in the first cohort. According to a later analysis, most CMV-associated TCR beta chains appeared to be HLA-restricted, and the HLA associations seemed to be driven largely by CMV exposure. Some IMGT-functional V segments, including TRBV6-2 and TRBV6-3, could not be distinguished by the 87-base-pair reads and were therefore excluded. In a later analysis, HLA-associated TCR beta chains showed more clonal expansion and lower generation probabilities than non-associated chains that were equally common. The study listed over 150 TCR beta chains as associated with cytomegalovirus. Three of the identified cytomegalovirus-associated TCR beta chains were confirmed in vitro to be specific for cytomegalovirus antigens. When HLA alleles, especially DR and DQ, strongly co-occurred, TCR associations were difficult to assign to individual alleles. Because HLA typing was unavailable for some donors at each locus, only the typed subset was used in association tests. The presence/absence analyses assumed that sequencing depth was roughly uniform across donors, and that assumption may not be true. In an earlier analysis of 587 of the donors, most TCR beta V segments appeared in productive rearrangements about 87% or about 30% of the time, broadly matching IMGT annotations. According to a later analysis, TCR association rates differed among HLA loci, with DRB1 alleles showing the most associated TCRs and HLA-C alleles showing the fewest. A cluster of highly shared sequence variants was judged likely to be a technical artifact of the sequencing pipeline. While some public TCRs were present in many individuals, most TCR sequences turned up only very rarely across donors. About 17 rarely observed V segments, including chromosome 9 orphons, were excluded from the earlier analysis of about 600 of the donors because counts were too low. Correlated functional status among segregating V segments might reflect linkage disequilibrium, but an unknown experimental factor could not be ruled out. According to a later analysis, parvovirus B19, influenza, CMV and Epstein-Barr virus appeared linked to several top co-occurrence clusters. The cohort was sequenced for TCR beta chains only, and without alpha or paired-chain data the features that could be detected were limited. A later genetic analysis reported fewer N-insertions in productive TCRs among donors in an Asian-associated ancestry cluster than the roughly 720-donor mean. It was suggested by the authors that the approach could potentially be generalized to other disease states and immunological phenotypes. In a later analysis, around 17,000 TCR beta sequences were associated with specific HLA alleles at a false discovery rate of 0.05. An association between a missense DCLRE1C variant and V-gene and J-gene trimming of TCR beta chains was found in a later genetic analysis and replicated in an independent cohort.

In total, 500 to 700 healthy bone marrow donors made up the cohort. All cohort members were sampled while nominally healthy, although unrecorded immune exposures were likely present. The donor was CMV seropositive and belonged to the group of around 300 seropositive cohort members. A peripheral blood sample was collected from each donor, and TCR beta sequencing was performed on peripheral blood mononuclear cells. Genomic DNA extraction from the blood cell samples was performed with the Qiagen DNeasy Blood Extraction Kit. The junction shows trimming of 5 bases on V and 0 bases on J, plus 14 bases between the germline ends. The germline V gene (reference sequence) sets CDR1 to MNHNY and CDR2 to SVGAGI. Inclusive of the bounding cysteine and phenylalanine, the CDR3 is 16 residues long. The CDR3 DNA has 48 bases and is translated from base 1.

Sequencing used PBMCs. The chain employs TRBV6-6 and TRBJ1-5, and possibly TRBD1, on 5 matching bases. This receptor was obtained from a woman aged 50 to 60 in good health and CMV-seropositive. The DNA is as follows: TGTGCCAGCAGTGGACCAGGGATAGATAGCAATCAGCCCCAGCATTTT. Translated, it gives CASSGPGIDSNQPQHF.